One T cell receptor beta chain is described in this entry. Its antigen is unknown. PCR amplification relied on 60 Vbeta primers (plus 13 Jbeta primers). In the original workflow: Unique TCR beta chains totaled roughly 81 million in a later count, with about 11 million of them shared. Method: immunoSEQ multiplex PCR; TCRdb's copy keeps in-frame clones and lacks some. Clone size and V and J calls were adopted from that table, with D and trimming inferred from the DNA. The sample gives over 150,000 clones, 75% to 90% of which show up once; 1.5% to 2% is in the top ten. Donors had nominal health at sampling but likely had unrecorded immune exposures. The sample is drawn from a study of cytomegalovirus exposure and HLA in healthy donors. About the study: An early release of data contained approximately 85 million unique TCRs, which came from HLA-typed donors.

Per germline, CDR1 LGHNA and CDR2 YSLEER. With 0 bases removed from V and 9 bases from J, the gap between germline ends came to 21 bases. The CDR3 loop spans 18 amino acids. Study-level points and caveats: TCR beta V- and J-gene trimming, according to a later analysis, was linked to a missense DCLRE1C variant.

V and J are TRBV4-3 and TRBJ1-6; no firm D call. Sequences were obtained from PBMCs. This clonotype was obtained from a man between 45 and 60 years old in good health and CMV-seronegative. In nucleotides, the CDR3 is TGCGCCAGCAGCCAAGATCATCGGGTCCGTAACTATGTTTCACCCCTCCACTTT. This translates into CASSQDHRVRNYVSPLHF.